What follows are 13 T cell receptor beta chains derived from one specimen sequenced in a study of cytomegalovirus exposure and HLA in healthy donors. The PCR had 60 Vbeta and 13 Jbeta primers. The data were produced by immunoSEQ multiplex PCR, yet TCRdb's version contains in-frame clones alone and is incomplete. Among approximately 100,000 clones listed, about four fifths were seen once. Sequencing was performed on PBMCs. The source is a woman in her thirties or forties in good health and CMV-seronegative.

This chain connects TRBV19 to TRBJ1-1, with 9 bases identical to TRBD1. This CDR3 spans 15 amino acids. Germline V gives CDR1 LNHDA, CDR2 SQIVND (reference sequence). V was pared by 2 bases and J by 5 bases, with 6 bases of the junction left unmatched. The CDR3 spells CASSITGTGRTEAFF. CDR3 in DNA: TGTGCCAGTAGTATAACCGGGACAGGGAGGACTGAAGCTTTCTTT.

This chain joins TRBV6-5 and TRBJ2-7, with D possibly being TRBD1 (5 bases). The CDR3 runs 12 residues. The V gene lost 4 bases and the J gene lost 6 bases, with 10 bases spanning the gap. Per the germline V gene, CDR1 is MNHEY and CDR2 is SVGAGI. The CDR3 nucleotides read TGTGCCAGCAGTTTGGACACGAGCGAGCAGTACTTC. Protein sequence: CASSLDTSEQYF.

The V call is TRBV4-3, the J call TRBJ2-5, with TRBD2 identical over 13 bases. This CDR3 has 17 amino acids. The V gene's germline CDR1 is LGHNA and CDR2 YSLEER. Germline trimming cut 0 bases from V and 4 bases from J; bases unmatched to any gene: 5. CDR3 nucleotides: TGCGCCAGCAGCCAAGATTGGACTAGCGGGGGCCCAGAGACCCAGTACTTC. Encoded protein: CASSQDWTSGGPETQYF.

The J gene is TRBJ2-7, the V gene TRBV28, with 11 positions matching TRBD2. CDR3 length: 15 amino acids. After removal of 6 bases from V and 7 bases from J, the junction contained 11 bases not matched to a gene. Germline assignment: CDR1 MDHEN and CDR2 SYDVKM. The CDR3 DNA follows: TGTGCCAGCAGCCGGTTAGCGGGAGGGCCGGGAGAGCAGTACTTC. Translation gives CASSRLAGGPGEQYF.

The chain couples TRBV19 to TRBJ2-2; 11 nucleotides agree with TRBD2. The CDR3 loop spans 16 amino acids. Germline CDR1 reads LNHDA; CDR2 reads SQIVND (reference sequence). The trim removed 7 bases at V and 0 bases at J, leaving 4 bases unmatched. CDR3 sequence reads: CASTGLAGSNTGELFF. Here the CDR3 DNA reads TGTGCCAGTACCGGACTAGCGGGTTCGAACACCGGGGAGCTGTTTTTT.

J is TRBJ2-6 and V is TRBV15, with D maybe TRBD2 (5 bases). V dropped 8 bases and J dropped 4 bases, with 12 bases sitting between them. Germline V CDR1 and CDR2: LNHNV, YYDKDF (reference sequence). The CDR3 sequence is 14 residues long. CDR3 region: CATHRTSGANVLTF. CDR3 coding DNA: TGTGCCACCCATCGGACTTCGGGGGCCAACGTCCTGACTTTC.

The V call is TRBV6-5, the J call TRBJ2-7; TRBD1 is a possible D gene (6 bases). Germline V gene sequence: CDR1 MNHEY, CDR2 SVGAGI. Trimming stripped 6 bases from V and 3 bases from J, with 18 bases between. The CDR3 is made up of 15 amino acids. CDR3 sequence: CASRQSPGTHYEQYF. In DNA, the CDR3 is TGTGCCAGCAGACAAAGTCCCGGGACACACTACGAGCAGTACTTC.

This clone was seen a handful of times. V gene TRBV15 combines with J gene TRBJ2-5; 7 bases line up with TRBD1. Unmatched junction bases numbered 10, after V lost 1 base and J lost 5 bases. Per the germline V gene, CDR1 is LNHNV and CDR2 is YYDKDF (reference sequence). This CDR3 has 16 residues. CDR3 coding DNA: TGTGCCACCAGCAGAGTGGGGGCGACAGGGTGGGAGACCCAGTACTTC. It yields the protein CATSRVGATGWETQYF.

This clone was detected only once. This sequence joins TRBV6-5 and TRBJ1-1, with D perhaps matching TRBD1 (5 bases). V was cut by 2 bases and J by 8 bases, with 9 bases left in between. Germline loops: CDR1 MNHEY, CDR2 SVGAGI. The CDR3 consists of 12 residues. CDR3 region: CASSYGGVEAFF. Written as DNA, the CDR3 is TGTGCCAGCAGTTACGGAGGGGTCGAAGCTTTCTTT.

This chain's CDR3 is CASSPRYFRGTSGGNTGELFF. The CDR3 DNA is TGTGCCAGCAGTCCCCGATACTTCCGCGGGACTAGCGGGGGGAACACCGGGGAGCTGTTTTTT. The V and J genes are TRBV28 and TRBJ2-2; the match to TRBD2 covers 14 bases. The V gene end was trimmed by 5 bases and the J gene end by 1 base; junction bases not matched to a gene: 15. In germline, CDR1 is MDHEN, CDR2 SYDVKM. There are 21 residues in the CDR3.

This CDR3 reads CASSSGLAGAGTQYF. In nucleotides, the CDR3 is TGTGCCAGCAGCTCGGGACTAGCGGGGGCCGGGACCCAGTACTTC. The chain employs TRBV7-3 and TRBJ2-5; TRBD2 aligns across 14 bases. The CDR3 totals 15 residues. Trimming removed 4 bases from V and 7 bases from J; junction bases left unmatched: 5. In germline, CDR1 is SGHTA, CDR2 FQGTGA. Using reference TRBV7-3 and TRBJ2-5 for the parts outside the CDR3, the full variable domain is GAGVSQTPSNKVTEKGKYVELRCDPISGHTALYWYRQSLGQGPEFLIYFQGTGAADDSGLPNDRFFAVRPEGSVSTLKIQRTERGDSAVYLCASSSGLAGAGTQYFGPGTRLLVL.

DNA of the CDR3: TGTGCCAGCAGCTTAGGGTCAGGGCTCATGAACACTGAAGCTTTCTTT. Translated, it gives CASSLGSGLMNTEAFF. The V and J genes are TRBV11-2 and TRBJ1-1; D perhaps matches TRBD1 (5 bases). Germline CDR1 is SGHAT and CDR2 is FQNNGV. The ends were cut back, 1 base at V and 0 bases at J, with 12 bases in the middle. The CDR3 length is 16 residues.

V is TRBV5-1 and J is TRBJ2-2, with D possibly being TRBD1 (7 bases). Germline lookup yields CDR1 SGHRS and CDR2 YFSETQ. The CDR3 loop spans 16 amino acids. V lost 3 bases and J 4 bases, leaving 16 bases between the germline ends. CDR3 loop: CASSWRRQGGTGELFF. CDR3 bases: TGCGCCAGCAGCTGGCGACGACAGGGAGGCACCGGGGAGCTGTTTTTT. Full variable domain (rest looked up from reference TRBV5-1 and TRBJ2-2): KAGVTQTPRYLIKTRGQQVTLSCSPISGHRSVSWYQQTPGQGLQFLFEYFSETQRNKGNFPGRFSGRQFSNSRSEMNVSTLELGDSALYLCASSWRRQGGTGELFFGEGSRLTVL.